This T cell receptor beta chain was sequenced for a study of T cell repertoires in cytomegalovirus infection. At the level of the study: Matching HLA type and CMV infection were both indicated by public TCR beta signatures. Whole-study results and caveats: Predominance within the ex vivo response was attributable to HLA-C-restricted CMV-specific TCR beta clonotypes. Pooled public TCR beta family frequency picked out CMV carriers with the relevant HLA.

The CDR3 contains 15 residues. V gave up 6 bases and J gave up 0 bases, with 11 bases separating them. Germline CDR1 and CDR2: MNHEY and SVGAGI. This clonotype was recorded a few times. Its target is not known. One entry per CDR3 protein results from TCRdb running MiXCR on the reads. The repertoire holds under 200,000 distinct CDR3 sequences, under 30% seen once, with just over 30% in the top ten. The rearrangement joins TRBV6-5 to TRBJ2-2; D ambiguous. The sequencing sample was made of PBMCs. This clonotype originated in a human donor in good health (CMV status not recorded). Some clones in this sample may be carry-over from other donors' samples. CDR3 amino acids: CASRVGLANTGELFF. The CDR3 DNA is TGTGCCAGCAGGGTAGGGTTAGCGAACACCGGGGAGCTGTTTTTT.